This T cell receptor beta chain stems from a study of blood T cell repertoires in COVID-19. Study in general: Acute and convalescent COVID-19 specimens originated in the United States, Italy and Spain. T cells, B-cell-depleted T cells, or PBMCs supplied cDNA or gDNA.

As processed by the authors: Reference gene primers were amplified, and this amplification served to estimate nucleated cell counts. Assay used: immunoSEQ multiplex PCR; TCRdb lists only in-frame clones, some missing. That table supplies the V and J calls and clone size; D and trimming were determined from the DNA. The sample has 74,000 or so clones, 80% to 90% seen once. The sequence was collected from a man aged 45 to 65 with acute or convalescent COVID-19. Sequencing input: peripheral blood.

CDR3 loop: CASSPQTGGDWGYTF. CDR3 DNA: TGTGCCAGTAGTCCCCAGACAGGGGGCGACTGGGGCTACACCTTC. The chain employs TRBV19 and TRBJ1-2, with TRBD1 matching over 10 bases. Germline V gene sequence: CDR1 LNHDA, CDR2 SQIVND (reference sequence). The CDR3 is made up of 15 amino acids. Trimming removed 5 bases from V and 8 bases from J; junction bases left unmatched: 11.